The 7 T cell receptor beta chains given below trace back to one sample, sequenced in a study of shared clonotypes between healthy human individuals. TCRdb's copy holds only in-frame clones and misses some; the assay was immunoSEQ multiplex PCR. The table shows under 2.5 million clones, with approximately 90% occurring only once. The sample taken for sequencing was naive CD4+ T cells from PBMCs. Subset reported: CD45RA+ positively selected. The receptors stem from a man aged 18 to 30 in good health. Some clones in this sample may be carry-over from other donors' samples.

This chain joins TRBV2 and TRBJ2-4; 9 positions match TRBD1. CDR1 and CDR2 (germline): SNHLY, FYNNEI. Trimming removed 6 bases from V and 6 bases from J; junction bases left unmatched: 9. The CDR3 contains 15 residues. The CDR3 protein is CASREQGARGNIQYF. CDR3 nucleotides: TGTGCCAGCAGGGAACAGGGGGCGAGGGGAAACATTCAGTACTTC.

This clone appeared once. V usage is TRBV30 and J usage is TRBJ2-1, with 7 nucleotides matching TRBD1. Germline trimming cut 1 base from V and 8 bases from J; bases unmatched to any gene: 14. The germline V gene has CDR1 GTSNPN and CDR2 SVGIG (reference sequence). CDR3 length: 16 amino acids. DNA for the CDR3: TGTGCCTGGAGTGGATCAGGGGCAGGGGGATATTATGAGCAGTTCTTC. This gives the protein CAWSGSGAGGYYEQFF.

The V gene is TRBV7-8, the J gene TRBJ2-1; D remains unclear. The CDR3 runs 14 residues. The V gene lost 4 bases and the J gene lost 8 bases, with 15 bases spanning the gap. The germline V gene has CDR1 SGHVS and CDR2 FQNEAQ. CDR3 sequence: CASSSRAAAHEQFF. CDR3 nucleotides: TGTGCCAGCAGCTCGCGAGCCGCGGCCCATGAGCAGTTCTTC.

The gene calls are TRBV7-8 and TRBJ2-7; TRBD2 agrees at 7 bases. The CDR3 runs to 14 residues. The V gene's germline CDR1 is SGHVS and CDR2 FQNEAQ. The V segment lost 0 bases and the J segment 2 bases; nucleotides outside the gene matches: 1. As DNA, the CDR3 is TGTGCCAGCAGCTTAGCCAGCGGGGCCTACGAGCAGTACTTC. Its protein is CASSLASGAYEQYF.

The chain combines TRBV19 with TRBJ1-2, with D perhaps TRBD1 (6 bases). In germline, CDR1 is LNHDA, CDR2 SQIVND (reference sequence). V was trimmed by 1 base and J by 4 bases, leaving 10 bases between them. This CDR3 comprises 14 residues. CDR3 loop: CASSIAGGAYGYTF. The DNA of the CDR3 is TGTGCCAGTAGTATAGCGGGGGGCGCCTATGGCTACACCTTC.

The V call is TRBV4-1, the J call TRBJ2-3; tentatively, D is TRBD2 (7 bases). Trimming pared 1 base from V and 6 bases from J, leaving 17 bases between. CDR1 and CDR2 (germline): MGHRA, YSYEKL. This CDR3 spans 16 amino acids. The CDR3 is CASSQGLGGPRDTQYF. The CDR3 coding sequence is TGCGCCAGCAGCCAAGGTTTGGGGGGGCCCCGGGATACGCAGTATTTT.

The J gene is TRBJ2-7, the V gene TRBV4-2, with D perhaps being TRBD1 or TRBD2 (5 bases each). CDR1 LGHNA and CDR2 YNFKEQ come from the germline V gene. Deletions cut 3 bases from V and 0 bases from J, with 15 bases between. The CDR3 runs to 16 residues. CDR3 nucleotides: TGTGCCAGCAGCCATCCGACGGCAGGGAGCTCCTACGAGCAGTACTTC. This sequence encodes CASSHPTAGSSYEQYF.